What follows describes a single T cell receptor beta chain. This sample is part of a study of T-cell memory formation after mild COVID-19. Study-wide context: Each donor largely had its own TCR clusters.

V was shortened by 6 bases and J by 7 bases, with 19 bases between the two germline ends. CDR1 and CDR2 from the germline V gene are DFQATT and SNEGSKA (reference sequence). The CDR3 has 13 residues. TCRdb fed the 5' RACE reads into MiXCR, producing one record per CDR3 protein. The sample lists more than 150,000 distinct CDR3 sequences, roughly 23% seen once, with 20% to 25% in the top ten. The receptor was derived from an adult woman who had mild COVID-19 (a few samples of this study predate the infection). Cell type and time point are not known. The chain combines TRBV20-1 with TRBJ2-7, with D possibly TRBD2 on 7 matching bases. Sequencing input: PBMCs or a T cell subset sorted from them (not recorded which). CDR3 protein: CSAPLGGRGEQYF. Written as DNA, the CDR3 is TGCAGTGCCCCATTGGGGGGGCGTGGGGAGCAGTACTTC.